The 18 T cell receptor beta chains in this list originate from one sample, sequenced in a study of technical replicates of blood from several donors. Repertoires were generated with immunoSEQ multiplex PCR, while TCRdb's copy carries only in-frame clones and drops some. The top ten clones hold around 0.36% of a sample with about 100,000 clones, more than 85% of them seen once. Sequenced material: T cells isolated from PBMCs. The receptors shown here come from a human donor in good health.

This rearrangement joins TRBV4-3 to TRBJ1-5; D is undetermined. The CDR3 length is 14 residues. Trimming took off 0 bases at V and 3 bases at J, with 6 bases between the two ends. The germline CDR1 and CDR2 sequences are LGHNA and YSLEER. CDR3 bases: TGCGCCAGCAGCCAAGAGGGCCTCAATCAGCCCCAGCATTTT. Encoded protein: CASSQEGLNQPQHF.

J is TRBJ2-3 and V is TRBV6-5; 10 bases match TRBD2. V lost 6 bases and J lost 1; bases outside the gene matches: 4. Germline lookup yields CDR1 MNHEY and CDR2 SVGAGI. This CDR3 is built from 15 residues. CDR3 coding DNA: TGTGCCAGCAGCCTAGCGGGAGTGGGCACAGATACGCAGTATTTT. This codes for CASSLAGVGTDTQYF.

V gene TRBV6-1 combines with J gene TRBJ2-1, with 7 bases matching TRBD1. CDR1 is MNHNS and CDR2 is SASEGT in the germline V gene. J lost 13 bases, V lost 7 bases, and 16 bases had no gene match. The CDR3 contains 14 residues. CDR3 nucleotides: TGTGCCAGCACAGAGACAGGGATTAGCCCAGCTCAGTTCTTC. This codes for CASTETGISPAQFF.

V and J are TRBV18 and TRBJ2-7; D unclear. Trimming pared 3 bases from V and 2 bases from J, leaving 17 bases between. CDR3 length: 16 amino acids. Germline V gene sequence: CDR1 KGHSH, CDR2 LQKENI. The CDR3 DNA sequence: TGTGCCAGCTCACCCAGAGATAGGAGCACTCCCTACGAGCAGTACTTC. Amino acid sequence: CASSPRDRSTPYEQYF.

The chain combines TRBV6-4 with TRBJ2-4; 8 nucleotides agree with TRBD2. Germline assignment: CDR1 MRHNA and CDR2 SNTAGT. The CDR3 sequence is 15 residues long. V lost 0 bases to trimming and J lost 7 bases; unmatched junction nucleotides: 5. CDR3 coding DNA: TGTGCCAGCAGTGACTCGACCGGGGGGGCCAACATTCAGTACTTC. This codes for CASSDSTGGANIQYF.

The V gene is TRBV27, the J gene TRBJ2-7; D is unclear. This CDR3 has 13 residues. From germline, CDR1 is MNHEY and CDR2 SMNVEV (reference sequence). The V end lost 2 bases, the J end lost 4 bases, and 9 bases lay between the germline ends. The CDR3 DNA is TGTGCCAGCAGTTTAACCGCGAGATACGAGCAGTACTTC. Its translation: CASSLTARYEQYF.

This clone was seen once. The genes are TRBV10-3 and TRBJ2-1, with D maybe TRBD1 (5 bases). Trimming took off 2 bases at V and 6 bases at J, with 20 bases between the two ends. Germline V CDR1 and CDR2: ENHRY, SYGVKD. This CDR3 comprises 17 residues. CDR3 residues: CAISEPRIEGDINEQFF. CDR3 nucleotides: TGTGCCATCAGTGAGCCCCGGATAGAAGGGGATATCAATGAGCAGTTCTTC.

The count of this clone is one. This chain links TRBV29-1 with TRBJ2-7; a weak D match, TRBD2 (6 bases). Germline CDR1 and CDR2: SQVTM and ANQGSEA. V lost 4 bases to trimming and J lost 7 bases, with 20 bases between them. This CDR3 region has 14 residues. The DNA of the CDR3 is TGCAGCGTTGCCCAAGTATTGGAGGGCCGGGAGCAGTACTTC. This gives the protein CSVAQVLEGREQYF.

The gene calls are TRBV5-1 and TRBJ2-1; weak D call: TRBD2 (5 bases). This CDR3 region has 14 residues. The germline V gene has CDR1 SGHRS and CDR2 YFSETQ. V was clipped by 1 base and J by 0 bases, with 5 bases between them. In nucleotides, the CDR3 is TGCGCCAGCAGCTTGACTAGCTCCTACAATGAGCAGTTCTTC. It yields the protein CASSLTSSYNEQFF. Full variable domain (missing parts from reference TRBV5-1 and TRBJ2-1): KAGVTQTPRYLIKTRGQQVTLSCSPISGHRSVSWYQQTPGQGLQFLFEYFSETQRNKGNFPGRFSGRQFSNSRSEMNVSTLELGDSALYLCASSLTSSYNEQFFGPGTRLTVL.

The rearrangement joins TRBV19 to TRBJ1-2, with 9 positions matching TRBD1. Unmatched junction bases numbered 7, after V lost 8 bases and J lost 3 bases. Germline V lookup: CDR1 LNHDA, CDR2 SQIVND (reference sequence). CDR3 size: 14 residues. DNA of the CDR3: TGTGCCAGTTATTCCGGGACAGGGCACTATGGCTACACCTTC. Translated: CASYSGTGHYGYTF. The full variable domain, with the rest looked up from reference TRBV19 and TRBJ1-2, is DGGITQSPKYLFRKEGQNVTLSCEQNLNHDAMYWYRQDPGQGLRLIYYSQIVNDFQKGDIAEGYSVSREKKESFPLTVTSAQKNPTAFYLCASYSGTGHYGYTFGSGTRLTVV.

V usage is TRBV11-1 and J usage is TRBJ2-1; a weak D match, TRBD1 (6 bases). The germline gives CDR1 SGHAT, CDR2 FQDESV (reference sequence). The CDR3 sequence is 14 residues long. Deletions cut 1 base from V and 5 bases from J, with 9 bases between. CDR3: CASSLGSGDNEQFF. The CDR3 coding sequence is TGTGCCAGCAGCTTAGGATCAGGGGACAATGAGCAGTTCTTC. The full variable domain, completed using reference TRBV11-1 and TRBJ2-1, is EAEVAQSPRYKITEKSQAVAFWCDPISGHATLYWYRQILGQGPELLVQFQDESVVDDSQLPKDRFSAERLKGVDSTLKIQPAELGDSAMYLCASSLGSGDNEQFFGPGTRLTVL.

The chain carries TRBV27 and TRBJ2-7; possible D gene TRBD1, 6 bases. The CDR3 is 13 amino acids. Germline assignment: CDR1 MNHEY and CDR2 SMNVEV (reference sequence). Trimming left V 4 bases short and J 6 bases short, with 13 bases between. CDR3 coding DNA: TGTGCCAGCAGTTCATACCAGGGGCTCGAGCAGTACTTC. Protein: CASSSYQGLEQYF.

This clone was counted only a few times. V and J are TRBV5-6 and TRBJ2-2, with 8 bases matching TRBD2. J lost 4 bases, V lost 0 bases, and 8 bases had no gene match. The length of the CDR3 is 17 residues. Looked up from germline, CDR1 is SGHDT and CDR2 is YYEEEE. CDR3 nucleotide sequence: TGTGCCAGCAGCTTGGGCTTTCGGGGGGGATTCACCGGGGAGCTGTTTTTT. The encoded protein is CASSLGFRGGFTGELFF.

The V and J genes are TRBV21-1 and TRBJ2-7; TRBD1 reflects the table's D call only, with no check against the DNA. TRBV21-1 is annotated as a pseudogene. This CDR3 region has 13 residues. CDR3 bases: TGTGCCAGCAGCAAGAACAGGCCCTACGAGCAGTACTTC. It yields the protein CASSKNRPYEQYF.

The CDR3 nucleotides read TGTGCCACCAGCAGAGGGACAGGGGGGGAAAAACTGTTTTTT. As protein: CATSRGTGGEKLFF. The chain has TRBV15 and TRBJ1-4; TRBD1 matches at 10 bases. The CDR3 consists of 14 residues. CDR1 and CDR2 (germline): LNHNV, YYDKDF (reference sequence). Losses at the gene ends were 1 base for V and 8 bases for J; bases not matched to a gene: 1.

The V call is TRBV19, the J call TRBJ2-7; 7 bases match TRBD2. CDR1 and CDR2 (germline): LNHDA, SQIVND (reference sequence). V gave up 7 bases and J gave up 7 bases; unmatched junction bases: 4. CDR3 length equals 11 residues. The CDR3 DNA is TGTGCCAGTACGCAAGCGGGGGAGCAGTACTTC. It yields the protein CASTQAGEQYF.

CDR3 in amino acids: CASSDRQGPHNEQFF. DNA for the CDR3: TGTGCCAGCAGCGACCGACAGGGTCCTCACAATGAGCAGTTCTTC. The V gene is TRBV9, the J gene TRBJ2-1, with 7 bases aligning to TRBD1. The CDR3 runs to 15 residues. Germline assignment: CDR1 SGDLS and CDR2 YYNGEE. J was trimmed by 5 bases and V by 3 bases; bases with no gene match: 8. The entire variable domain, with the rest obtained from reference TRBV9 and TRBJ2-1, is as follows: DSGVTQTPKHLITATGQRVTLRCSPRSGDLSVYWYQQSLDQGLQFLIQYYNGEERAKGNILERFSAQQFPDLHSELNLSSLELGDSALYFCASSDRQGPHNEQFFGPGTRLTVL.

The V and J genes are TRBV6-5 and TRBJ1-2, with 10 bases lining up with TRBD1. Trimming removed 4 bases from V and 8 bases from J; junction bases left unmatched: 4. Germline V lookup: CDR1 MNHEY, CDR2 SVGAGI. The CDR3 length is 13 residues. The CDR3 is CASSSGTGEGYTF. DNA for the CDR3: TGTGCCAGCAGTTCCGGGACAGGGGAAGGCTACACCTTC.